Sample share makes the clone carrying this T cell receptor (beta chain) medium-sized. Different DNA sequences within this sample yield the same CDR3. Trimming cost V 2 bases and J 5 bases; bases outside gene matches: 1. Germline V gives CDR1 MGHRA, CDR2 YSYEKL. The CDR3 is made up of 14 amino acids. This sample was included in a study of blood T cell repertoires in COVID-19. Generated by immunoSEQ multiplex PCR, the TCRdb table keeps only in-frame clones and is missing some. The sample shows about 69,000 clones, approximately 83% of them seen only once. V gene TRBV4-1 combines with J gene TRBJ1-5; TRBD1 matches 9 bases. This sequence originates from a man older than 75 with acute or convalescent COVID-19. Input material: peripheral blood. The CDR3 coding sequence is TGCGCCAGCAGCCAAAGGACAGGGGATCAGCCCCAGCATTTT. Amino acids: CASSQRTGDQPQHF.